This T cell receptor beta chain was identified in a study of T-cell reconstitution after alpha-beta-depleted transplantation in children. Unique molecular identifiers were used to barcode this TCRbeta library. TCRdb used MiXCR to reprocess the PCR reads, holding one entry per CDR3 protein. Counted here are approximately 350,000 distinct CDR3 sequences, 10% to 13% occurring once; the ten biggest clones make up more than 2%. The sequence came from a human donor who donated a stem cell graft to a child with acute lymphoblastic leukemia. The starting material was PBMCs from the stem cell graft donor, obtained from the stem cell graft.

The CDR3 sequence: CASSYRTGAETQYF. The CDR3 DNA follows: TGTGCCAGCAGTTACCGGACAGGGGCCGAGACCCAGTACTTC. The chain couples TRBV6-5 to TRBJ2-5; 9 bases line up with TRBD1. V shed 2 bases and J 5 bases; nucleotides not matched to a gene: 3. The CDR3 covers 14 residues. Germline V lookup: CDR1 MNHEY, CDR2 SVGAGI.